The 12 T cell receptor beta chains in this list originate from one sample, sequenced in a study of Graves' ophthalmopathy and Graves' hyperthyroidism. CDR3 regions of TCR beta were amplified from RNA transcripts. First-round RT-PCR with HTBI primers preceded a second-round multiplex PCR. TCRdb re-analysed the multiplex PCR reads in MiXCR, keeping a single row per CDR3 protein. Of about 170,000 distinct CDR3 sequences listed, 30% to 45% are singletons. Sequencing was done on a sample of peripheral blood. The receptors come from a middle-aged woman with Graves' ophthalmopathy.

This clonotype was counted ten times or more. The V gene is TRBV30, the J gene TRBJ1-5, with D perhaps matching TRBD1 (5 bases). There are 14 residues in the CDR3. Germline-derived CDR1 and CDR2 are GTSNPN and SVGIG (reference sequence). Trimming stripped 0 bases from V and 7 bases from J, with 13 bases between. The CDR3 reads CAWSVLGGRQPQHF. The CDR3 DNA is TGTGCCTGGAGTGTACTGGGGGGACGGCAGCCCCAGCATTTT.

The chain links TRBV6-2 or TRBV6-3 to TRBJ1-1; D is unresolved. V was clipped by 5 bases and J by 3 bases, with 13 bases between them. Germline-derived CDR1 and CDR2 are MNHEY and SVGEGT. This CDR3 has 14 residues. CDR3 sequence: CASSPSGSYTEAFF. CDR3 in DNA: TGTGCCAGCAGTCCCTCCGGGAGCTACACTGAAGCTTTCTTT.

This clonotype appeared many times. The CDR3 sequence is CASSVELQETQYF. CDR3 nucleotides: TGTGCCAGCAGTGTTGAACTCCAAGAGACCCAGTACTTC. The chain combines TRBV2 with TRBJ2-5; D gene unclear. The CDR3 is made up of 13 amino acids. Trimming shortened V by 4 bases and J by 1 base, and 7 bases separated the two germline ends. Germline lookup yields CDR1 SNHLY and CDR2 FYNNEI. The entire variable domain, with the rest obtained from reference TRBV2 and TRBJ2-5, is as follows: EPEVTQTPSHQVTQMGQEVILRCVPISNHLYFYWYRQILGQKVEFLVSFYNNEISEKSEIFDDQFSVERPDGSNFTLKIRSTKLEDSAMYFCASSVELQETQYFGPGTRLLVL.

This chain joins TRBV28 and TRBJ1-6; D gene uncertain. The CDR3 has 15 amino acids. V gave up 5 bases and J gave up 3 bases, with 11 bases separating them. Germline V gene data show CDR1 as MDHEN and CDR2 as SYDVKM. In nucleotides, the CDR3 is TGTGCCAGCAGTCCGGGTCTCCTCTATAATTCACCCCTCCACTTT. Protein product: CASSPGLLYNSPLHF.

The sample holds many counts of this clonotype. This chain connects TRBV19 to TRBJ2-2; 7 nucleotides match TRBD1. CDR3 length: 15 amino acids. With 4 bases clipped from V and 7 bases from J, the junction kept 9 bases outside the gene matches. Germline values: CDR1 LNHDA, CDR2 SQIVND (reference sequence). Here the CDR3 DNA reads TGTGCCAGTAGTAAGGGGGCTTCCGGGTACGGGGAGCTGTTTTTT. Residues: CASSKGASGYGELFF.

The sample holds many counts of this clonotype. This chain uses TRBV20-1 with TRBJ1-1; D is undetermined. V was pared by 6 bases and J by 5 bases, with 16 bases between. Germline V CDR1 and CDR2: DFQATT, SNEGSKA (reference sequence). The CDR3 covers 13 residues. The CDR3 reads CSAPAALTTEAFF. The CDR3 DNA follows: TGCAGTGCCCCGGCGGCCTTGACGACTGAAGCTTTCTTT.

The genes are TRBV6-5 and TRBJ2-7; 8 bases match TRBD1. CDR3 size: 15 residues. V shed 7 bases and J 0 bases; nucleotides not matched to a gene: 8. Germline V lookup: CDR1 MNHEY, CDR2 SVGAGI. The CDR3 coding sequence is TGTGCCAGCATTAACGGACAGGGCAACTCCTACGAGCAGTACTTC. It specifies CASINGQGNSYEQYF.

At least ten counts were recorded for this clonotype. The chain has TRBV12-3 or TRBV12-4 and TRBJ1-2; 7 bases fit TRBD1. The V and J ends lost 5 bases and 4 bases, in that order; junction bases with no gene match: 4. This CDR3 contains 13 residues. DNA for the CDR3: TGTGCCAGCAGTGAAAAGGGGGCCTATGGCTACACCTTC. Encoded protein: CASSEKGAYGYTF.

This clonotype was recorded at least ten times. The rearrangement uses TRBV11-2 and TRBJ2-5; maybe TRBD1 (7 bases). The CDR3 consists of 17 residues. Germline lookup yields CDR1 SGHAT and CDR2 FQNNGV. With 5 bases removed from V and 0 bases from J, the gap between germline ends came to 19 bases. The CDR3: CASSVTGGTEYQETQYF. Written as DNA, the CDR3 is TGTGCCAGCAGCGTAACCGGCGGGACAGAGTACCAAGAGACCCAGTACTTC.

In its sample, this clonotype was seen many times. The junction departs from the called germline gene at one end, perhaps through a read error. The CDR3 is CASNLRRTTSYEQYF. The CDR3, as DNA: TGTGCCAGCAACTTGCGGCGGACTACCTCCTACGAGCAGTACTTC. The rearrangement uses TRBV5-6 and TRBJ2-7, with D perhaps TRBD2 (6 bases). Germline V gene data show CDR1 as SGHDT and CDR2 as YYEEEE. The CDR3 length is 15 residues. Supplemented by reference TRBV5-6 and TRBJ2-7, the full variable domain reads DAGVTQSPTHLIKTRGQQVTLRCSPKSGHDTVSWYQQALGQGPQFIFQYYEEEERQRGNFPDRFSGHQFPNYSSELNVNALLLGDSALYLCASNLRRTTSYEQYFGPGTRLTVT.

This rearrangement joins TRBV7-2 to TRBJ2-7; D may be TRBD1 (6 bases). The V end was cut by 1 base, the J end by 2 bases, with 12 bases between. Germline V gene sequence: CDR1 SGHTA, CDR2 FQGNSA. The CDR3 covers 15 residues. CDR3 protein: CASSLVWDNTYEQYF. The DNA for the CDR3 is TGTGCCAGCAGCTTAGTTTGGGACAACACCTACGAGCAGTACTTC. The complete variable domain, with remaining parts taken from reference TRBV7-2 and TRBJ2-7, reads GAGVSQSPSNKVTEKGKDVELRCDPISGHTALYWYRQSLGQGLEFLIYFQGNSAPDKSGLPSDRFSAERTGGSVSTLTIQRTQQEDSAVYLCASSLVWDNTYEQYFGPGTRLTVT.

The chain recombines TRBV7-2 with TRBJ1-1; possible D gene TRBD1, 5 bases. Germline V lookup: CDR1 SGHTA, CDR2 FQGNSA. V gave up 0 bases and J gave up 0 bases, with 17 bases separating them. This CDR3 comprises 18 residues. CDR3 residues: CASSLAGEGPQVNTEAFF. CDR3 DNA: TGTGCCAGCAGCTTAGCAGGGGAGGGGCCCCAGGTGAACACTGAAGCTTTCTTT. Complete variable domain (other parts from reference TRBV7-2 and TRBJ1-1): GAGVSQSPSNKVTEKGKDVELRCDPISGHTALYWYRQSLGQGLEFLIYFQGNSAPDKSGLPSDRFSAERTGGSVSTLTIQRTQQEDSAVYLCASSLAGEGPQVNTEAFFGQGTRLTVV.